Presented here are 16 T cell receptor beta chains from one specimen sequenced in a study of human T cells and chemical hapten exposure. TCRdb reanalysed the RACE reads using MiXCR and keeps one entry per CDR3 protein. The sample consists of 60,000 to 65,000 distinct CDR3 sequences, 9.5% to 11% of them appearing once. Time point described: patch test 3, about 24 weeks after DPC sensitization. The treatment denotes: therapeutic diphenylcyclopropenone sensitization with weekly scalp DPC. The specimen comprised whole blood, sampled in connection with sensitization to the hapten diphenylcyclopropenone (DPC). The source is a woman in her 30s with alopecia areata. Some clones in this sample may be carry-over from other donors' samples.

A word on this clonotype: An end of the junction does not agree with germline; a read error may underlie this. J is TRBJ2-7 and V is TRBV6-6, with 12 bases aligning to TRBD1. This CDR3 is 15 amino acids long. CDR1 MNHNY and CDR2 SVGAGI come from the germline V gene (reference sequence). The CDR3: CASSSSGTGGNEHYF. Written as DNA, the CDR3 is TGTGCCAGCAGTTCATCCGGGACAGGGGGCAACGAGCATTACTTC.

This clonotype showed up many times. V is TRBV6-1 and J is TRBJ1-2, with D possibly being TRBD1 (6 bases). CDR1 MNHNS and CDR2 SASEGT come from the germline V gene. The ends were cut back, 0 bases at V and 6 bases at J, with 11 bases in the middle. The CDR3 length is 14 residues. The CDR3 loop reads CASSEAQGRNGYTF. CDR3 nucleotide sequence: TGTGCCAGCAGTGAAGCTCAGGGGCGCAATGGCTACACCTTC.

The chain uses TRBV7-7 and TRBJ1-2; unclear D gene. Trimming left V 1 base short and J 1 base short, with 13 bases between. The CDR3 runs 16 residues. In germline, CDR1 is SSHAT, CDR2 FNYEAQ (reference sequence). The CDR3 loop is CASSLGSAGDNYGYTF. For the CDR3, the DNA is TGTGCCAGCAGCTTAGGTTCGGCAGGAGATAACTATGGCTACACCTTC.

The sample holds many counts of this clonotype. The chain is built from TRBV29-1 and TRBJ1-1; no firm D call. The CDR3 is made up of 12 amino acids. The V and J ends lost 4 bases and 2 bases respectively, with 8 bases between them. Germline V gene sequence: CDR1 SQVTM, CDR2 ANQGSEA. The CDR3 DNA sequence: TGCAGCGTTGGGACTCCAAACACTGAAGCTTTCTTT. Translated: CSVGTPNTEAFF. Looking up the rest from reference TRBV29-1 and TRBJ1-1 gives the full variable domain: SAVISQKPSRDICQRGTSLTIQCQVDSQVTMMFWYRQQPGQSLTLIATANQGSEATYESGFVIDKFPISRPNLTFSTLTVSNMSPEDSSIYLCSVGTPNTEAFFGQGTRLTVV.

V and J are TRBV29-1 and TRBJ1-1, with D hard to call. The germline V gene encodes CDR1 SQVTM and CDR2 ANQGSEA. The V and J ends lost 0 bases and 4 bases respectively, with 6 bases between them. CDR3 size: 12 residues. The CDR3 region has the DNA TGCAGCGTTGAAGATCCCGGCACTGAAGCTTTCTTT. Protein product: CSVEDPGTEAFF.

The V call is TRBV30, the J call TRBJ1-2; 9 bases match TRBD1. Germline loops: CDR1 GTSNPN, CDR2 SVGIG (reference sequence). Trimming cost V 2 bases and J 10 bases; bases outside gene matches: 20. This CDR3 region has 17 residues. CDR3 residues: CAWSPMEGTGTGRVYTF. The CDR3 DNA follows: TGTGCCTGGAGTCCTATGGAGGGGACCGGGACAGGGAGAGTCTACACCTTC.

The V gene is TRBV28, the J gene TRBJ2-7, with a possible D match to TRBD2 (5 bases). Germline CDR1 reads MDHEN; CDR2 reads SYDVKM. The CDR3 loop spans 11 amino acids. With 5 bases removed from V and 7 bases from J, the gap between germline ends came to 9 bases. The CDR3 region is CASSGRREQYF. DNA for the CDR3: TGTGCCAGCAGTGGGAGAAGGGAGCAGTACTTC.

This clonotype was seen more than once but under ten times. J is TRBJ1-4 and V is TRBV12-3 or TRBV12-4; TRBD1 is a possible D gene (6 bases). Between the trimmed V and J ends, which lost 6 bases and 5 bases, there was a span of 16 bases. This CDR3 spans 15 amino acids. The CDR3 protein is CASSRNGGPNEKLFF. CDR3 nucleotide sequence: TGTGCCAGCAGCCGAAATGGGGGCCCAAATGAAAAACTGTTTTTT.

This clonotype has only a few counts. The gene calls are TRBV6-5 and TRBJ2-3; TRBD1 matches at 11 bases. Looked up from germline, CDR1 is MNHEY and CDR2 is SVGAGI. The CDR3 sequence is 15 residues long. With V trimmed by 6 bases and J by 2 bases, 4 bases remained unmatched. CDR3 amino acids: CASRRTGGDTDTQYF. DNA of the CDR3: TGTGCCAGCAGGCGGACAGGGGGCGACACAGATACGCAGTATTTT.

This clonotype was picked up a small number of times. V usage is TRBV27 and J usage is TRBJ2-7; 11 bases match TRBD2. The CDR3 covers 14 residues. Germline values: CDR1 MNHEY, CDR2 SMNVEV (reference sequence). J lost 5 bases, V lost 8 bases, and 8 bases had no gene match. For the CDR3, the DNA is TGTGCCAGCCAAAATAGCGGGAGGGCCCACGAGCAGTACTTC. It specifies CASQNSGRAHEQYF.

This clonotype was seen a few times. CDR3 bases: TGCAGCGTTGATTCTGTTAACAATGAGCAGTTCTTC. Its translation is CSVDSVNNEQFF. The gene calls are TRBV29-1 and TRBJ2-1; no clear D. The CDR3 is 12 residues long. V dropped 3 bases and J dropped 5 bases, with 8 bases sitting between them. CDR1 and CDR2 (germline): SQVTM, ANQGSEA.

This clonotype was seen a handful of times. V usage is TRBV7-2 and J usage is TRBJ1-1; D remains ambiguous. This CDR3 has 15 residues. V was shortened by 0 bases and J by 0 bases, with 8 bases between the two germline ends. The germline gives CDR1 SGHTA, CDR2 FQGNSA. The CDR3 loop reads CASSLAVSMNTEAFF. DNA of the CDR3: TGTGCCAGCAGCTTAGCGGTTTCTATGAACACTGAAGCTTTCTTT.

This clonotype was observed at least ten times. This rearrangement joins TRBV5-1 to TRBJ2-5; 12 bases align to TRBD2. V gave up 2 bases and J gave up 5 bases; unmatched junction bases: 10. Germline-derived CDR1 and CDR2 are SGHRS and YFSETQ. CDR3 length: 17 residues. Written as DNA, the CDR3 is TGCGCCAGCAGCTTAGCTCCTAGCGGGAGGGCCGTGGAGACCCAGTACTTC. It codes for CASSLAPSGRAVETQYF.

There are a few counts of this clonotype. V gene TRBV7-6 combines with J gene TRBJ2-3, with 10 bases that match TRBD2. Per the germline V gene, CDR1 is SGHVS and CDR2 is FNYEAQ. V was clipped by 3 bases and J by 4 bases; unmatched bases: 4. This CDR3 region has 15 residues. CDR3 residues: CASSFRTSGADTQYF. The CDR3 coding sequence is TGTGCCAGCAGCTTTAGGACTAGCGGAGCAGATACGCAGTATTTT.

This clonotype was found many times. J is TRBJ2-7 and V is TRBV20-1; 8 nucleotides align to TRBD1. Germline CDR1 reads DFQATT; CDR2 reads SNEGSKA (reference sequence). The CDR3 covers 14 residues. V was pared by 5 bases and J by 2 bases, with 8 bases of the junction left unmatched. CDR3 in amino acids: CSALRTGFAYEQYF. Written as DNA, the CDR3 is TGCAGTGCTTTACGGACAGGGTTCGCCTACGAGCAGTACTTC.

This clonotype was seen a few times. This rearrangement joins TRBV29-1 to TRBJ2-7; 9 nucleotides agree with TRBD1. Germline assignment: CDR1 SQVTM and CDR2 ANQGSEA. CDR3 length: 14 residues. The trim removed 6 bases at V and 0 bases at J, leaving 6 bases unmatched. DNA of the CDR3: TGCAGCGTAGCCGGGACAGGGAGCTCCTACGAGCAGTACTTC. Protein sequence: CSVAGTGSSYEQYF.